This T cell receptor (beta chain) was sequenced for a study of cytomegalovirus exposure and HLA in healthy donors. Whole-study results and caveats: The HLA-A and HLA-B alleles of most subjects were reportedly predicted accurately from TCR beta sequences. The majority of TCR sequences were rare, yet some public TCRs appeared in many donors. Several top significant clusters appeared, in a later analysis, to be linked to common viral pathogens. Later on, an analysis tied approximately 17,000 TCR beta sequences to HLA alleles at 0.05 false discovery rate.

CDR1 LGHNA and CDR2 YSLEER come from the germline V gene. Germline trimming cut 4 bases from V and 8 bases from J; bases unmatched to any gene: 2. The CDR3 is made up of 14 amino acids. Primers: 60 Vbeta forward and 13 Jbeta reverse. Sequencing was performed with immunoSEQ multiplex PCR; in TCRdb, only in-frame clones are kept and a portion is missing. The sample consists of about 84,000 clones, roughly 63% of them appearing once. To note about this clone: What it binds is not known.

The specimen was PBMCs. The rearrangement uses TRBV4-3 and TRBJ2-1; 13 bases agree with TRBD2. This TCR was recovered from a woman aged 40 to 50 in good health and CMV-seropositive. CDR3 coding DNA: TGCGCCAGCAGCCCGGGACTAGCGGGATATGAGCAGTTCTTC. Residues: CASSPGLAGYEQFF.